A single sample is the source of the 6 T cell receptor beta chains below, sequenced in a study of blood T cell repertoires in COVID-19. Repertoires were generated with immunoSEQ multiplex PCR, while TCRdb's copy carries only in-frame clones and drops some. The sample holds about 380,000 clones, almost 90% seen once. The material sequenced was peripheral blood. These receptors were obtained from a man younger than 35 with active or convalescent COVID-19.

This chain joins TRBV7-3 and TRBJ2-2; 9 bases align to TRBD2. V lost 8 bases, J lost 6 bases, and 13 bases stayed unmatched. The CDR3 covers 16 residues. Per germline, CDR1 SGHTA and CDR2 FQGTGA. CDR3 loop: CASRMEGTSQAGELFF. Here the CDR3 DNA reads TGTGCCAGCCGCATGGAGGGGACTAGCCAAGCCGGGGAGCTGTTTTTT.

V gene TRBV10-3 combines with J gene TRBJ2-1, with D possibly matching TRBD1 (6 bases). The germline V gene has CDR1 ENHRY and CDR2 SYGVKD. This CDR3 is 13 amino acids long. V lost 5 bases to trimming and J lost 4 bases, with 9 bases between them. The CDR3 region has the DNA TGTGCCATCAGTCCTCAGGGGTACAATGAGCAGTTCTTC. It codes for CAISPQGYNEQFF.

The chain recombines TRBV7-2 with TRBJ2-7; 11 bases are shared with TRBD2. Germline CDR1 is SGHTA and CDR2 is FQGNSA. The CDR3 runs to 15 residues. With V trimmed by 6 bases and J by 2 bases, 6 bases remained unmatched. CDR3 residues: CASSKTSGTAYEQYF. The DNA for the CDR3 is TGTGCCAGCAGTAAGACTAGCGGGACGGCCTACGAGCAGTACTTC.

The J gene is TRBJ2-7, the V gene TRBV4-2; the match to TRBD2 covers 7 bases. The CDR3 loop spans 16 amino acids. From germline, CDR1 is LGHNA and CDR2 YNFKEQ. V shed 0 bases and J 0 bases; nucleotides not matched to a gene: 5. CDR3: CASSQEDSGASYEQYF. DNA for the CDR3: TGTGCCAGCAGCCAAGAAGACAGCGGGGCCTCCTACGAGCAGTACTTC.

In its sample, this clone was seen once. The V gene is TRBV7-8, the J gene TRBJ1-6, with unresolved D. CDR3 size: 15 residues. Germline V gene sequence: CDR1 SGHVS, CDR2 FQNEAQ. V dropped 6 bases and J dropped 13 bases, with 22 bases sitting between them. The CDR3 is CASSGGRVVHRPLHF. The CDR3 nucleotides read TGTGCCAGCAGTGGAGGAAGGGTGGTTCATCGGCCCCTCCACTTT.

The chain links TRBV13 to TRBJ1-1; 7 bases agree with TRBD1. The CDR3 length is 15 residues. V trimming: 2 bases; J trimming: 6 bases; junction bases outside the gene matches: 9. Germline lookup yields CDR1 PRHDT and CDR2 FYEKMQ (reference sequence). In DNA, the CDR3 is TGTGCCAGCAGCTTAAGGGCAGGGGGATGGTCTGAAGCTTTCTTT. Its protein is CASSLRAGGWSEAFF.